The 2 T cell receptor beta chains given below trace back to one sample, sequenced in a study of identical twins (dated by TCRdb to about 2016). Library construction relied on 5' RACE. The instrument was an Illumina HiSeq 2000. TCRdb itself trimmed the public reads at Q25 with fastp, ran MiXCR and retained productive beta chains. Every CDR3 protein is listed once, alongside the most common genes and DNA of its rows. The sample has about 240,000 distinct CDR3 sequences on record, 6% to 8% of them singletons. Over 5% of the sample is in the top ten clones. The same sample was also used in a study of yellow fever vaccine responses in identical twins.

Sequenced sample: CD8+ T cells sorted from blood. These receptor sequences come from a woman under 30 in good health.

This chain links TRBV3-1 with TRBJ2-6; D is ambiguous. Germline V lookup: CDR1 LGHDT, CDR2 YNNKEL (reference sequence). V was shortened by 5 bases and J by 2 bases, with 7 bases between the two germline ends. This CDR3 has 14 amino acids. The CDR3 bases are TGTGCCAGCAGCGTCAGCCCTGGGGCCAACGTCCTGACTTTC. Protein product: CASSVSPGANVLTF.

CDR3: CASHGGGSADTQYF. In DNA, the CDR3 is TGTGCCAGCCACGGGGGCGGCTCGGCAGATACGCAGTATTTT. The chain employs TRBV13 and TRBJ2-3; D is perhaps TRBD1 or TRBD2 (6 bases each). The CDR3 runs to 14 residues. Trimming shortened V by 8 bases and J by 4 bases, and 16 bases separated the two germline ends. CDR1 PRHDT and CDR2 FYEKMQ come from the germline V gene (reference sequence).